One sample yielded the 13 T cell receptor beta chains listed below, sequenced in a study of radiation and T cells in renal cell carcinoma. Profiling relied on immunoSEQ multiplex PCR, and the TCRdb table lists in-frame clones only, not all of them. The profile shows some 95,000 clones, 70% to 90% of them singletons. Indicated time point: baseline pretreatment blood. Noted treatment: 15 Gy SBRT to primary tumor, nephrectomy 4 weeks later. The specimen was blood, collected from a patient whose treatment included radiotherapy and nephrectomy. Receptors originate from a man aged 50 to 59 with renal cell carcinoma.

The chain has TRBV6-6 and TRBJ2-1; weak D call: TRBD2 (6 bases). The CDR3 spans 15 residues. Germline V gene sequence: CDR1 MNHNY, CDR2 SVGAGI (reference sequence). The V and J ends lost 2 bases and 10 bases respectively, with 18 bases between them. CDR3 nucleotide sequence: TGTGCCAGCAGTTACCCGCAACGACTAGGGTCAGAGCAGTTCTTC. It specifies CASSYPQRLGSEQFF.

The V gene is TRBV11-1, the J gene TRBJ2-7; D not certain. Germline V gene sequence: CDR1 SGHAT, CDR2 FQDESV (reference sequence). CDR3 length: 14 residues. V lost 1 base to trimming and J lost 0 bases, with 7 bases between them. CDR3 region: CASSLGGSSYEQYF. CDR3 DNA sequence: TGTGCCAGCAGCTTAGGAGGCAGCTCCTACGAGCAGTACTTC. Variable domain in full (rest from reference TRBV11-1 and TRBJ2-7): EAEVAQSPRYKITEKSQAVAFWCDPISGHATLYWYRQILGQGPELLVQFQDESVVDDSQLPKDRFSAERLKGVDSTLKIQPAELGDSAMYLCASSLGGSSYEQYFGPGTRLTVT.

This clone was seen only once. The V gene is TRBV28, the J gene TRBJ1-2; the D gene is possibly TRBD1 (5 bases). Germline CDR1 reads MDHEN; CDR2 reads SYDVKM. The CDR3 sequence is 13 residues long. Trimming removed 1 base at V and 8 bases at J, with 11 bases between. CDR3 sequence: CASSLSREAGYTF. CDR3 DNA sequence: TGTGCCAGCAGTTTATCCAGGGAAGCGGGCTACACCTTC.

V usage is TRBV27 and J usage is TRBJ1-4; a weak D match, TRBD1 (5 bases). The CDR3 is 16 residues long. V shed 5 bases and J shed 2 bases, with 15 bases lying between them. Germline loops: CDR1 MNHEY, CDR2 SMNVEV (reference sequence). CDR3 coding DNA: TGTGCCAGCAGTCAAACCGCAGGGCTGACTAATGAAAAACTGTTTTTT. Its protein is CASSQTAGLTNEKLFF.

About this clone itself: The same CDR3 arises from other DNA sequences in this sample as well. The rearrangement joins TRBV5-1 to TRBJ2-7; 8 bases map to TRBD1. The CDR3 loop spans 13 amino acids. Germline CDR1 is SGHRS and CDR2 is YFSETQ. Losses at the gene ends were 1 base for V and 4 bases for J; bases not matched to a gene: 1. The CDR3 DNA sequence: TGCGCCAGCAGCTTGCAGGGGGCTTACGAGCAGTACTTC. It translates to CASSLQGAYEQYF.

The V and J genes are TRBV7-2 and TRBJ1-1, with 8 bases identical to TRBD1. V was pared by 3 bases and J by 4 bases, with 10 bases of the junction left unmatched. The germline V gene encodes CDR1 SGHTA and CDR2 FQGNSA. This CDR3 comprises 16 residues. The CDR3, as DNA: TGTGCCAGCAGCTTCGCTGACAGGGGATGGGGCACTGAAGCTTTCTTT. This gives the protein CASSFADRGWGTEAFF.

This sequence joins TRBV9 and TRBJ1-1; D gene unclear. CDR3 length: 14 amino acids. Between the trimmed V and J ends, which lost 0 bases and 0 bases, there was a span of 6 bases. Germline V CDR1 and CDR2: SGDLS, YYNGEE. CDR3 sequence reads: CASSVDSVNTEAFF. In DNA, the CDR3 is TGTGCCAGCAGCGTAGATAGTGTGAACACTGAAGCTTTCTTT.

The chain joins TRBV2 to TRBJ2-7; unclear D gene. This CDR3 comprises 11 residues. Per the germline V gene, CDR1 is SNHLY and CDR2 is FYNNEI. With 5 bases removed from V and 5 bases from J, the gap between germline ends came to 7 bases. CDR3 DNA sequence: TGTGCCAGCAGTTATTTGAACGAGCAGTACTTC. This encodes CASSYLNEQYF.

The V and J genes are TRBV6-5 and TRBJ2-1; tentatively, D is TRBD1 (6 bases). There are 15 residues in the CDR3. CDR1 and CDR2 from the germline V gene are MNHEY and SVGAGI. V was cut by 0 bases and J by 8 bases, with 14 bases left in between. The CDR3: CASSYSSQGLDEQFF. The CDR3 DNA sequence: TGTGCCAGCAGTTACTCGAGCCAGGGGCTCGATGAGCAGTTCTTC.

The rearrangement uses TRBV28 and TRBJ2-1; D tentatively reads TRBD1 or TRBD2 (5 bases each). Per the germline V gene, CDR1 is MDHEN and CDR2 is SYDVKM. This CDR3 comprises 15 residues. The V end lost 3 bases, the J end lost 4 bases, and 13 bases lay between the germline ends. The CDR3 region is CASSFVGAVYNEQFF. The CDR3 region has the DNA TGTGCCAGCAGTTTTGTCGGGGCGGTATACAATGAGCAGTTCTTC.

V gene TRBV6-5 combines with J gene TRBJ2-5, with 9 bases aligning to TRBD2. The CDR3 is 15 amino acids. Germline CDR1 is MNHEY and CDR2 is SVGAGI. With 5 bases clipped from V and 5 bases from J, the junction kept 9 bases outside the gene matches. This chain's CDR3 is CASSPLAGMGETQYF. CDR3 DNA sequence: TGTGCCAGCAGTCCCCTAGCGGGAATGGGGGAGACCCAGTACTTC.

CDR3 sequence (DNA): TGTGCCAGCAGTTACTCGAGCCCTGAAGCTTTCTTT. Protein sequence: CASSYSSPEAFF. This chain uses TRBV6-5 with TRBJ1-1, with unresolved D. From germline, CDR1 is MNHEY and CDR2 SVGAGI. Trimming shortened V by 0 bases and J by 6 bases, and 5 bases separated the two germline ends. The CDR3 runs to 12 residues.

The genes are TRBV19 and TRBJ1-4, with 7 bases fitting TRBD1. CDR1 LNHDA and CDR2 SQIVND come from the germline V gene (reference sequence). The ends lost 5 bases at V and 4 bases at J; junction bases unmatched: 7. The CDR3 has 15 residues. The CDR3 sequence is CASSPPGQSNEKLFF. The CDR3 DNA follows: TGTGCCAGTAGTCCTCCGGGACAGAGTAATGAAAAACTGTTTTTT.